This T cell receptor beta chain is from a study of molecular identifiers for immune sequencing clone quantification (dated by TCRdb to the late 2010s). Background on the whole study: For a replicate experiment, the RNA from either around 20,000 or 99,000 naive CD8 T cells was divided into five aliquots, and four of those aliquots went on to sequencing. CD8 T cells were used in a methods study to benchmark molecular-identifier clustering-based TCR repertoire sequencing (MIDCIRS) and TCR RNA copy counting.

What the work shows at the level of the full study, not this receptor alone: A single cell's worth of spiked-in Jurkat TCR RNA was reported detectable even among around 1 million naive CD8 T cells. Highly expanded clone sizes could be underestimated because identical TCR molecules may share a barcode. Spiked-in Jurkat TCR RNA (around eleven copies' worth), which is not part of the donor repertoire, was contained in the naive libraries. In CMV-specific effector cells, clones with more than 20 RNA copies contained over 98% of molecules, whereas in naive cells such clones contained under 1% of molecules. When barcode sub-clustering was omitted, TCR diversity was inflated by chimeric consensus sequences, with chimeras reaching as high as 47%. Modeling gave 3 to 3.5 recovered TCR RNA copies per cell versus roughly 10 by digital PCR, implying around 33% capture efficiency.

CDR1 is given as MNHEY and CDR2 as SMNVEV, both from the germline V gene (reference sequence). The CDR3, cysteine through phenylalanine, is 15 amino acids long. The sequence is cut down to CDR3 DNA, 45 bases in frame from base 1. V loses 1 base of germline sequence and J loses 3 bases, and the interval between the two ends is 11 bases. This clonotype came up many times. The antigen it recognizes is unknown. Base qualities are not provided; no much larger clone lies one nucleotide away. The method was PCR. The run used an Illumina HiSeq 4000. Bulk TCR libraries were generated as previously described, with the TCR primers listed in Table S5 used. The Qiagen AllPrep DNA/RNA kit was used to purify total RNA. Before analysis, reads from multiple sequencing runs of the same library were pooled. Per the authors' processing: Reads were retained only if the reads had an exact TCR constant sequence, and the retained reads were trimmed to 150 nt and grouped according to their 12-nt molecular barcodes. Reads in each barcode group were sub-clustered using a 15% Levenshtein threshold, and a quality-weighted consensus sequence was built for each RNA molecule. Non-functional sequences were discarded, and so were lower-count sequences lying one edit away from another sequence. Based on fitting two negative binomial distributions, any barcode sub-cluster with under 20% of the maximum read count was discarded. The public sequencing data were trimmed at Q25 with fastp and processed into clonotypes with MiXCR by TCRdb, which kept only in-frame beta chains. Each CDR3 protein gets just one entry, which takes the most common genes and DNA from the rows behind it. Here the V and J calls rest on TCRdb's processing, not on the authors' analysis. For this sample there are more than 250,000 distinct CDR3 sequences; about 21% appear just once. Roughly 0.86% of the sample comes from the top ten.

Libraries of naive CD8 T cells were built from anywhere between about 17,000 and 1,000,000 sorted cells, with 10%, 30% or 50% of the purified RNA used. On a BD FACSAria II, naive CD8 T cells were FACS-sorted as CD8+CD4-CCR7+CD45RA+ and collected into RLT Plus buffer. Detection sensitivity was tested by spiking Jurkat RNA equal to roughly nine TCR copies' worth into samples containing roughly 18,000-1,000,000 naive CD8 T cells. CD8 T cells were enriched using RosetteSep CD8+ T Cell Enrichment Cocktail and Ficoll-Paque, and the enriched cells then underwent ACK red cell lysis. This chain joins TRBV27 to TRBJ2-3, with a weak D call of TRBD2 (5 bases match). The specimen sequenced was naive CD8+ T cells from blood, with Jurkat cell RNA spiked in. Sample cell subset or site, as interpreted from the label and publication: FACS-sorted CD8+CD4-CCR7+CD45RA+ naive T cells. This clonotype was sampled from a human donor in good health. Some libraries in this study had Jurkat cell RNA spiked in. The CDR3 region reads CASSLFFGGTDTQYF. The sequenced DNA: TGTGCCAGCAGTTTATTTTTCGGAGGTACAGATACGCAGTATTTT.